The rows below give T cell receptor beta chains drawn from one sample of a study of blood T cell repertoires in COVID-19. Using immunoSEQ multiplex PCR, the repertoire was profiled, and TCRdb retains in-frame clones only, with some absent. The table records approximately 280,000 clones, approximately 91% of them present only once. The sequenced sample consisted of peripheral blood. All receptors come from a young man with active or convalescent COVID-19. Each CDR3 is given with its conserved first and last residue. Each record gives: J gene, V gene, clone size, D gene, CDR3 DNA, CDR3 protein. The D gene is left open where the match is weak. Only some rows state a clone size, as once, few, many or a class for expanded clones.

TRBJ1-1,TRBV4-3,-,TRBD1,TGCGCCAGCAGCCAAGTTCCGGGACAGATGATCGAAGCTTTCTTT,CASSQVPGQMIEAFF
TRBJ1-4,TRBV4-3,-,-,TGCGCCAGCAGCCAAGAGGTCGGAGATGAAAAACTGTTTTTT,CASSQEVGDEKLFF
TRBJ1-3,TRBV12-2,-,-,TGTGCAAGTCGCTTAGAGGACAGCCGTTGGGGAAACACCATATATTTT,CASRLEDSRWGNTIYF
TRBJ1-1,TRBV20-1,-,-,TGCAGTGCGTCATTGAACACTGAAGCTTTCTTT,CSASLNTEAFF
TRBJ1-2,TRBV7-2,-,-,TGTGCCAGCAGCCGGCGACAGGCTCCTAACTATGGCTACACCTTC,CASSRRQAPNYGYTF
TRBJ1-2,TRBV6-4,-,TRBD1,TGTGCCAGCCGGTCCCGGGACAGGGTTGGGGGATTC,CASRSRDRVGGF
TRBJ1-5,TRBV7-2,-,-,TGTGCCAGCAGTCAAGACAGCTACAATCAGCCCCAGCATTTT,CASSQDSYNQPQHF
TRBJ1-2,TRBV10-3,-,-,TGTGCCATCAGTGATTCGGCAGGGGATGGCTACACCTTC,CAISDSAGDGYTF
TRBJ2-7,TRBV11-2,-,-,TGTGCCAGCAGCCTACGGACTGACTCCTACGAGCAGTACTTC,CASSLRTDSYEQYF
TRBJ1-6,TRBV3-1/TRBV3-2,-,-,TGTGCCAGCAGCCAAGTGGAGGGGTCCCCCCTCCACTTT,CASSQVEGSPLHF
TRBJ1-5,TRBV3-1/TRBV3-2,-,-,TGTGCCAGCAGCCAAGACCCGGGTGTGCAGCCCCAGCATTTT,CASSQDPGVQPQHF
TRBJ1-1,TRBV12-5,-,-,TGTGCTAGTGGTGCAGATGGGGCAGGGAACACTGAAGCTTTCTTT,CASGADGAGNTEAFF
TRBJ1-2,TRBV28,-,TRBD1,TGTGCCAGCAGACGGGACAGCTATGGCTACACCTTT,CASRRDSYGYTF
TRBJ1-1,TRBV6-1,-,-,TGTGCCAGCAGTGAACTTTTTCTCGGGAACACTGAAGCTTTCTTT,CASSELFLGNTEAFF
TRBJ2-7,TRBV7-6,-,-,TGTGCCAGCAGCCAAAGCTCACGGGGCTCCTACGAGCAGTACTTC,CASSQSSRGSYEQYF
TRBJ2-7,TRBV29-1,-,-,TGCAGCGTTGAAATGGCAGGGCAGAGGTACGAGCAGTACTTC,CSVEMAGQRYEQYF
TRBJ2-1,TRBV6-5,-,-,TGTGCCAGCACAGGCTCCTACAATGAGCAGTTCTTC,CASTGSYNEQFF
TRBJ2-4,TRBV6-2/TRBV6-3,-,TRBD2,TGTGCCAGCAGCCCCGGGACTAGCGGGGGGGCTGACATTCAGTACTTC,CASSPGTSGGADIQYF
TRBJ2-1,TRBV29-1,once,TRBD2,TGCAGCGTTGTAGTTACTAGCGGGGTAGATGAGCAGTTCTTC,CSVVVTSGVDEQFF
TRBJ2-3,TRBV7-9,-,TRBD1,TGTGCCAGCAGCCTCACAGGGGGGACAGATACGCAGTATTTT,CASSLTGGTDTQYF
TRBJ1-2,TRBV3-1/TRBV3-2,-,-,TGTGCCAGCAGCCGACAGTTTGGTGGCTACACCTTC,CASSRQFGGYTF
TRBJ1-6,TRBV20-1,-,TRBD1,TGCAGTGCTAGTTCCGGGACAGGGGGGGCACCCCTCCACTTT,CSASSGTGGAPLHF
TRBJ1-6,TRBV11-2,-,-,TGTGCCAGCAGCTTAGGCCCTAGGATCCACTTT,CASSLGPRIHF
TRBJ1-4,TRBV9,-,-,TGTGCCAGCAGCGTAGAAGGGGAAGGGTATGAAAAACTGTTTTTT,CASSVEGEGYEKLFF
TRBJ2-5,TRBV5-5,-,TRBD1,TGTGCCAGCAGCACGTCGAAACAGGGGTACCAAGAGACCCAGTACTTC,CASSTSKQGYQETQYF
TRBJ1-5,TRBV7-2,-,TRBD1,TGTGCCAGCAGCCGGACAGGGGGCAGCAATCAGCCCCAGCATTTT,CASSRTGGSNQPQHF
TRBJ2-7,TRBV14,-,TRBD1,TGTGCCAGCAGCCAAGGCCCCCCGACAGGGGGCTCCTACGAGCAGTACTTC,CASSQGPPTGGSYEQYF
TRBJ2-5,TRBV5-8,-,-,TGTGCCAGCCTACAGACCCAGTACTTC,CASLQTQYF
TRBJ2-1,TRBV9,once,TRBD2,TGTGCCAGCAGCCCGTTGGGACTAGCCTACAATGAGCAGTTCTTC,CASSPLGLAYNEQFF
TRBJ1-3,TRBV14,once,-,TGTGCCAGCAGCCCGTGGGAGAATGGAAACACCATATATTTT,CASSPWENGNTIYF
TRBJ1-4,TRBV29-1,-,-,TGCAGCGTGAAGACAGAAACTAATGAAAAACTGTTTTTT,CSVKTETNEKLFF
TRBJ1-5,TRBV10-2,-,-,TGCGCCAGCAGTGAGGGGGGCCCAAAGGGGGTCTGGAGCAATCAGCCCCAGCATTTT,CASSEGGPKGVWSNQPQHF
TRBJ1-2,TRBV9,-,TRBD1,TGTGCCAGCAGCGTATTTGACAGGGTGGTTGGTGGCTACACCTTC,CASSVFDRVVGGYTF
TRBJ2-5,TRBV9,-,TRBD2,TGTGCCAGCGGACCTCCGGGACTAGCGGGGGGAGAACTCCATAAGGACCAAGAGACCCAGTACTTC,CASGPPGLAGGELHKDQETQYF
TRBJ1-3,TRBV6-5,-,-,TGTGCCACCCGCCTTGACAACTCTGGAAACACCATATATTTT,CATRLDNSGNTIYF
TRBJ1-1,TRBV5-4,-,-,TGTGCCAGCAGCTTTCCTCCGGGGGGCCCAGAAGCTTTCTTT,CASSFPPGGPEAFF
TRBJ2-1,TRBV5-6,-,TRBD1,TGTGCCAGCAGCTGGAAAACAGGGGGATCCTACAATGAGCAGTTCTTC,CASSWKTGGSYNEQFF
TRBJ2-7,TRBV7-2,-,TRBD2,TGTGCCAGCAGCATGGGACTAGCTGGTTACGAGCAGTACTTC,CASSMGLAGYEQYF
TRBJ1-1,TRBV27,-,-,TGTGCCAGCAGTTTATCACCGTACGGGGGGGCGCGGGGCACTGAAGCTTTCTTT,CASSLSPYGGARGTEAFF